The clone carrying this T cell receptor beta chain has ten or more counts. Antigen specificity is unknown. A second about 6 to 12 cycle PCR used barcoded and J-beta primers. CDR3-containing paired-end reads numbering at least 2.5 million came from each sample. TCRdb re-called the 5' RACE reads with MiXCR, one entry per CDR3 protein. The data contain around 1.5 million distinct CDR3 sequences, around 42% of them singletons. Germline V CDR1 and CDR2: ENHRY, SYGVKD. The CDR3 totals 15 residues. V was pared by 5 bases and J by 4 bases, with 17 bases between. The sample comes from a study of blood T cells in healthy people across ages. The study, taken as a whole, reports: Age brought a roughly linear fall in TCR beta diversity measured per million T cells. Both higher diversity and more naive CD4+ cells marked long-lived donors when set against aged donors.

The gene calls are TRBV10-3 and TRBJ1-2; no reliable D call. This TCR was recovered from a woman in her late teens or twenties in good health. The sample comprised blood. This chain's CDR3 is CAISPRRDMPYGYTF. The CDR3 DNA is TGTGCCATCAGTCCCCGGAGGGATATGCCCTATGGCTACACCTTC.